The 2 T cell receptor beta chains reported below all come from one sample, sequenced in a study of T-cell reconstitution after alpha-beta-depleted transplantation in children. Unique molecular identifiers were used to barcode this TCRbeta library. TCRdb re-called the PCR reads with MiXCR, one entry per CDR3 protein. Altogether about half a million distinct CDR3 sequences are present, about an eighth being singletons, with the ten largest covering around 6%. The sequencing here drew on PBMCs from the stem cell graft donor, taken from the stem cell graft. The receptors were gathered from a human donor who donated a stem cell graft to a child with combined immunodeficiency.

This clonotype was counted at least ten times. The CDR3, as DNA: TGTGCCAGCAGCCCCCTAGGGGGAGGAGATACGCAGTATTTT. Amino acid sequence: CASSPLGGGDTQYF. J is TRBJ2-3 and V is TRBV9; D possibly matches TRBD1 or TRBD2 (6 bases each). Trimming shortened V by 4 bases and J by 5 bases, and 14 bases separated the two germline ends. This CDR3 spans 14 amino acids. Per the germline V gene, CDR1 is SGDLS and CDR2 is YYNGEE.

The CDR3 protein is CASSYSAGVQTQYF. CDR3 nucleotides: TGTGCCAGCAGTTACTCAGCGGGAGTGCAGACCCAGTACTTC. The V gene is TRBV6-2 or TRBV6-3, the J gene TRBJ2-5; 8 nucleotides line up with TRBD2. The CDR3 contains 14 residues. Germline CDR1 reads MNHEY; CDR2 reads SVGEGT. V dropped 0 bases and J dropped 6; count of bases not matched to a gene: 3.